This T cell receptor (beta chain) was captured by sequencing in a study of blood T cell dynamics during melanoma immunotherapy (dated by TCRdb to 2020 to 2022). With regard to the full study: Patients had metastatic melanoma and received first-line pembrolizumab or nivolumab plus ipilimumab as standard of care in the United Kingdom. To identify early correlates of response, the study profiled peripheral T cell receptor repertoires in patients with metastatic melanoma before and after one cycle of checkpoint inhibitor therapy. Consecutive patients formed a training cohort, and a further independent group of patients from the same centre was pooled into an external validation set. What the authors observed across the whole study: A bifurcated reorganization of the PBMC repertoire at W3, with increased clonality or increased diversity, was observed in patients who later achieved disease control, unlike in progressors. Whether the T cell clones driving repertoire changes were melanoma-specific or reflected general immune activation could not be determined in the study. The relatively small sample size was acknowledged as something that could potentially limit how far the results can be generalized.

Every bulk PBMC sample was loaded with the same fixed amount of approximately 330 ng of DNA. Following the manufacturer instructions, the immunoSEQ TCRb Assay kit was used to amplify TCR beta CDR3 sequences from genomic DNA. The KAPA Library Quantification Kit for Illumina platforms was used to quantify pooled libraries by qPCR. Pooled libraries were sequenced on an Illumina NextSeq 500, clustered at roughly 0.55-1.1 pM. Turning to the authors' computational methods: TCR data were analyzed with immunoSEQ ANALYZER and the R LymphoSeq package. A rearrangement efficiency score was calculated as productive divided by the sum of productive and non-productive CDR3 sequences. Clonality was measured with the Gini coefficient and diversity with the Renyi index at alpha=1, and both measures were compared pairwise between timepoints within each patient. In LymphoSeq, clonal relatedness was computed using an edit distance of 3, and repertoire similarity was computed using the Bhattacharyya coefficient. To classify response, a linear discriminant analysis based on week-3 changes in clonality and diversity was built with the R MASS and caret packages. The table was pulled from immuneACCESS by TCRdb, which kept in-frame rearrangements only. Such tables lose some clones; where checked, under half of the loss comes from unresolved V genes, and the rest has no known cause. The DNA was the basis for D and trimming; V, J and clone size are from that table. A total of some 16,000 clones appear in this sample, 70% to 90% of them only once. The ten biggest clones cover 4.6% of the sample.

Reading the label with the study, this specimen's time point is: pre-treatment baseline. Blood samples were taken before treatment (T0) and at week 3 (W3), following the first cycle of checkpoint blockade. Except for a couple of patients with rapid clinical progression, response was assessed 12 weeks after the first infusion by RECIST 1.1; disease control meant complete response, partial response or stable disease. Patients were not eligible if they had prior systemic cancer treatment, concomitant immunosuppressant therapy or synchronous other active malignancies. Bulk PBMC and plasma cell-free DNA were both sequenced for TCR beta so that circulating cells and T cell turnover could be tracked. PBMC were isolated from blood with Lymphoprep and SepMate tubes, followed by red cell lysis. QIAamp DNA Blood Mini kits were used to extract DNA from PBMC and sorted T cell subsets. In the case of this clone: Its antigen is still unknown. Base-call qualities are not available, and no considerably larger clone is one nucleotide away.

There are 15 amino acids in the CDR3, from cysteine to phenylalanine inclusive. The only DNA kept is the CDR3, 45 bases in frame from the first base. From a lookup of the germline V gene (reference sequence), CDR1 and CDR2 are MNHNY and SVGAGI. Trimming leaves V shorter by 4 bases and J shorter by 2 bases, with the junction holding 4 bases beyond the gene matches. The input for sequencing was blood, taken from a patient treated with checkpoint blockade. The chain joins TRBV6-6 to TRBJ1-4, with 7 junctional bases fitting TRBD1. The clonotype comes from a human donor with melanoma. CDR3 loop: CASSSPGQTNEKLFF. At the DNA level, the sequence is TGTGCCAGCAGTTCCCCGGGACAGACTAATGAAAAACTGTTTTTT.